The present T cell receptor beta chain was sequenced within a study of T cells after yellow fever vaccination. Background on the study: Preparing low-cell-number fractions relied on SMART-Seq v4 Ultra Low Input. Whole-study results and caveats: Researchers cautioned that FACS-sorted repertoires could harbor abundant clonotypes contaminating from the bulk population. Clones from primary vaccination mostly reappeared after the booster (roughly 95% CD4, over 85% CD8). Weaker, the secondary response peaked sooner, at day 5 versus 15.

There are 13 residues in the CDR3. Germline values: CDR1 MNHEY, CDR2 SMNVEV (reference sequence). V was trimmed by 5 bases and J by 5 bases, leaving 12 bases between them. This clonotype was detected a few times. Its antigen is undetermined. TCRdb passed the 5' RACE reads through MiXCR, listing each CDR3 protein once. This sample has 250,000 to 400,000 distinct CDR3 sequences, with 3.5% to 4.5% found just once. The chain is built from TRBV27 and TRBJ2-5; the D gene is possibly TRBD2 (5 bases). The sample in question was PBMCs, obtained 15 days after the yellow fever booster vaccination. The TCR comes from a man aged 18 to 35 who received the YFV17D yellow fever vaccine. The CDR3, as DNA: TGTGCCAGCAGTGCCCGGGGTCGGGAGACCCAGTACTTC. Amino acid sequence: CASSARGRETQYF.